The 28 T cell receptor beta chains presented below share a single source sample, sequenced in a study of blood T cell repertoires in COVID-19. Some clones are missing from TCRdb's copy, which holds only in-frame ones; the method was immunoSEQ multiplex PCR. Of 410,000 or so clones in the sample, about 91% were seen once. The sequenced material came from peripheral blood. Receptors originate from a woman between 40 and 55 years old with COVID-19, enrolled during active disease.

CDR3 in DNA: TGTGCCAGCAGCAAATTGGGACAGGGAAGGGAAAAACTGTTTTTT. Protein sequence: CASSKLGQGREKLFF. The chain is built from TRBV21-1 and TRBJ1-4; the table calls TRBD1, which could not be checked here. TRBV21-1 is a listed pseudogene. The CDR3 has 15 residues.

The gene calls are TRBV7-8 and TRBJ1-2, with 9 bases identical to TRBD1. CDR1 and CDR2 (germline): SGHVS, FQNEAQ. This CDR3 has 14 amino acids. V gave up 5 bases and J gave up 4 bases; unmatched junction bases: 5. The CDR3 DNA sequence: TGTGCCAGCAGCCTGGGACAGGGCCGCTATGGCTACACCTTC. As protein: CASSLGQGRYGYTF.

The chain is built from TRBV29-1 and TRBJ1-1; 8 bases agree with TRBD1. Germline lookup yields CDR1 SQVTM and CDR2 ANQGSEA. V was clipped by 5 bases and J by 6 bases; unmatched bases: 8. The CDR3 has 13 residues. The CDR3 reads CSVTRQGLAEAFF. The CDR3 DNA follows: TGCAGCGTTACTAGACAGGGGCTAGCTGAAGCTTTCTTT.

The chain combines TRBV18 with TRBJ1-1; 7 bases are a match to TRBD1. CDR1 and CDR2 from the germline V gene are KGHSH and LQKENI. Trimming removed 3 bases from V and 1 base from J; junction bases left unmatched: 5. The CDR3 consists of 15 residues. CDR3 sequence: CASSPVGTANTEAFF. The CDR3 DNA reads TGTGCCAGCTCACCGGTCGGGACAGCGAACACTGAAGCTTTCTTT.

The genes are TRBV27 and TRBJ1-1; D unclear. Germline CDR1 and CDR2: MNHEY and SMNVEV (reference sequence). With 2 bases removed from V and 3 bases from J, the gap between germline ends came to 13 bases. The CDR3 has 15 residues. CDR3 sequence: CASSLKWVADTEAFF. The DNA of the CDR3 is TGTGCCAGCAGTTTAAAATGGGTGGCGGACACTGAAGCTTTCTTT.

The CDR3 reads CASRRDRGSYEQYF. Written as DNA, the CDR3 is TGTGCCAGTAGACGAGACAGGGGATCCTACGAGCAGTACTTC. The chain is built from TRBV6-5 and TRBJ2-7; 8 bases are a match to TRBD1. Germline trimming cut 9 bases from V and 1 base from J; bases unmatched to any gene: 8. The length of the CDR3 is 14 residues. The germline V gene has CDR1 MNHEY and CDR2 SVGAGI.

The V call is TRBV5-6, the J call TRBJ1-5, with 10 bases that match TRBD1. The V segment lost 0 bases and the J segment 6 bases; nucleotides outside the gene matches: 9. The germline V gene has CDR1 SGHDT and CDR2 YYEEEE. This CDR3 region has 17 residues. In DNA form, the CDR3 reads TGTGCCAGCAGCTTGGGACAGGGGGCCGGTAGTGGTCAGCCCCAGCATTTT. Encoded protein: CASSLGQGAGSGQPQHF.

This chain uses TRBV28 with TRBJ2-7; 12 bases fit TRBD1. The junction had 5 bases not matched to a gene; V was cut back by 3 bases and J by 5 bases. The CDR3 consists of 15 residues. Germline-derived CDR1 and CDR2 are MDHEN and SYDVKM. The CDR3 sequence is CASSFSRDRGHEQYF. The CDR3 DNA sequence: TGTGCCAGCAGTTTTAGTAGGGACAGGGGGCACGAGCAGTACTTC.

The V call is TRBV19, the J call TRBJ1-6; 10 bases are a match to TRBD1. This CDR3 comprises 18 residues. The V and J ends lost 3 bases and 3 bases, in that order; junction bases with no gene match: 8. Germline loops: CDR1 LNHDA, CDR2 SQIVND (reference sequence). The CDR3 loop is CASSISAGTGDYNSPLHF. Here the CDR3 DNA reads TGTGCCAGTAGTATTTCAGCCGGGACAGGGGACTATAATTCACCCCTCCACTTT.

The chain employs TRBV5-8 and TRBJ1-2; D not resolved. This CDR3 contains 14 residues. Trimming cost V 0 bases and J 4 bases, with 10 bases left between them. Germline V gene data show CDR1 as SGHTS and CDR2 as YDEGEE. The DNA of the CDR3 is TGTGCCAGCAGCTTGGAACTGGGCCCCTATGGCTACACCTTC. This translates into CASSLELGPYGYTF.

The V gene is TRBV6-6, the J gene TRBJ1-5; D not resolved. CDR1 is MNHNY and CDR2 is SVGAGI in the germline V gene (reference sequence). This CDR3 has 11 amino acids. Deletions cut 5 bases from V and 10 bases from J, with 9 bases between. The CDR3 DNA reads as TGTGCCAGCAGTCCCGGGAATCCCCAGCATTTT. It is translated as CASSPGNPQHF.

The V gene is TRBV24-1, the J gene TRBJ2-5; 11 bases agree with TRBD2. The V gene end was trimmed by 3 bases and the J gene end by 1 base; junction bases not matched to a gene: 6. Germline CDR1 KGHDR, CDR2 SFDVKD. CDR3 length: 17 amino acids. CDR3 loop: CATSDPLAGGFQETQYF. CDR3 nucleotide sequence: TGTGCCACCAGTGATCCCCTAGCGGGGGGATTCCAAGAGACCCAGTACTTC.

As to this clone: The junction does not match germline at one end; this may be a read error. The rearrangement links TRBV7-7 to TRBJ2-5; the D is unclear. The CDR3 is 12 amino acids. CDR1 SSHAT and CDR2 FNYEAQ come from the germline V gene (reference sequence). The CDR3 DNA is TGTGCTAGCAGCTTATCGGGAGAGACCCAGTACTTC. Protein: CASSLSGETQYF.

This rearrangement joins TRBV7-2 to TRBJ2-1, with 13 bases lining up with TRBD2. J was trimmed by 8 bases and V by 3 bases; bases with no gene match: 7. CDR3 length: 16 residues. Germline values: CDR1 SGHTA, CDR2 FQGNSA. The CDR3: CASSFVGTSGMDEQFF. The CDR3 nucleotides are TGTGCCAGCAGCTTTGTGGGGACTAGCGGGATGGATGAGCAGTTCTTC.

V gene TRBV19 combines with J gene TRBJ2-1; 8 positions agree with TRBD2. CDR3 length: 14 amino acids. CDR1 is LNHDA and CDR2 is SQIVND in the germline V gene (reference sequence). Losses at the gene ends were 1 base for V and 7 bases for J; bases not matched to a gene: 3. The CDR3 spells CASSIGGGRNEQFF. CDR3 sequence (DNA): TGTGCCAGTAGTATAGGAGGCGGGAGGAATGAGCAGTTCTTC. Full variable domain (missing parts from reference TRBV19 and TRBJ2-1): DGGITQSPKYLFRKEGQNVTLSCEQNLNHDAMYWYRQDPGQGLRLIYYSQIVNDFQKGDIAEGYSVSREKKESFPLTVTSAQKNPTAFYLCASSIGGGRNEQFFGPGTRLTVL.

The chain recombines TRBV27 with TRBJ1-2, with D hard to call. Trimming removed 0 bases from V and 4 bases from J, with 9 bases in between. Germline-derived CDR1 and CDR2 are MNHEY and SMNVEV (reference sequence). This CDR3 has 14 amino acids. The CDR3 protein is CASSLSFGSYGYTF. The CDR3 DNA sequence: TGTGCCAGCAGTTTATCTTTTGGGAGCTATGGCTACACCTTC.

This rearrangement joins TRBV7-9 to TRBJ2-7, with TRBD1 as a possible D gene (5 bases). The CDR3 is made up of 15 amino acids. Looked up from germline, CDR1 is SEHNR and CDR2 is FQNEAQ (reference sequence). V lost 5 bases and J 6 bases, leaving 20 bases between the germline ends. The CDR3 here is CASSHSAEGDVEQYF. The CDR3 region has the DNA TGTGCCAGCAGCCACAGCGCCGAAGGGGATGTCGAGCAGTACTTC.

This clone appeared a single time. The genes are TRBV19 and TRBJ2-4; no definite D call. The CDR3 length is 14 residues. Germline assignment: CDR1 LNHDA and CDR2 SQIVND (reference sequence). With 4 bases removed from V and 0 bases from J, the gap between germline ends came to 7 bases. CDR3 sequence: CASSKELAKNIQYF. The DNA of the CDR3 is TGTGCCAGTAGTAAAGAACTAGCCAAAAACATTCAGTACTTC.

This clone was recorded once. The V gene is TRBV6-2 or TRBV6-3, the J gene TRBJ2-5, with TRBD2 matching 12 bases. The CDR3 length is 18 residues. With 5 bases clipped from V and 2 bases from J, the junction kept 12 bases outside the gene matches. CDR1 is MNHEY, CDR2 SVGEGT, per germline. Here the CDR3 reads CASSTGTSGWGNQETQYF. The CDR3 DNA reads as TGTGCCAGCAGTACCGGGACTAGCGGGTGGGGGAATCAAGAGACCCAGTACTTC.

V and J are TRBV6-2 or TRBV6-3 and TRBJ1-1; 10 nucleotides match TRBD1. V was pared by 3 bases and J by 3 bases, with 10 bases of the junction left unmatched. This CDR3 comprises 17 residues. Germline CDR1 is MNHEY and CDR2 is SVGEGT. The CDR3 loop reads CASSYLVTGGLDTEAFF. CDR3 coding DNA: TGTGCCAGCAGTTATTTAGTGACAGGGGGCCTGGACACTGAAGCTTTCTTT.

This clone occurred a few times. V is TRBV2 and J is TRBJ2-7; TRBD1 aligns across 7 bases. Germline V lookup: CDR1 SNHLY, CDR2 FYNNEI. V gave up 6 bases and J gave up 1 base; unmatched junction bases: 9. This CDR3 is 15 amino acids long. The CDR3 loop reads CASSAVWDSSYEQYF. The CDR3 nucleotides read TGTGCCAGCAGCGCGGTTTGGGACAGTTCCTACGAGCAGTACTTC.

Here the CDR3 reads CASSQERLPHYGYTF. The CDR3 region has the DNA TGCGCCAGCAGCCAAGAGAGGCTCCCCCACTATGGCTACACCTTC. This chain joins TRBV4-3 and TRBJ1-2, with no clear D. V gave up 0 bases and J gave up 3 bases, with 11 bases separating them. CDR3 length: 15 residues. Germline V gives CDR1 LGHNA, CDR2 YSLEER.

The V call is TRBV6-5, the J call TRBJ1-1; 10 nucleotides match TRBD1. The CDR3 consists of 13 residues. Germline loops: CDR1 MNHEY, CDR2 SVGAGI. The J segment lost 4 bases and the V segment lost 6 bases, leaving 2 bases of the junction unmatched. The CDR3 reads CASRRTGGTEAFF. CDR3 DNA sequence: TGTGCCAGCAGAAGGACAGGGGGCACTGAAGCTTTCTTT.

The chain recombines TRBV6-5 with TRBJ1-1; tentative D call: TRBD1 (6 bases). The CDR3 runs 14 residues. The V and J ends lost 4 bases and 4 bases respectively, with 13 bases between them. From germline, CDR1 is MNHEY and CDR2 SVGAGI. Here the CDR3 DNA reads TGTGCCAGCAGTTCAAGCGTGGGGGCCACTGAAGCTTTCTTT. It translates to CASSSSVGATEAFF.

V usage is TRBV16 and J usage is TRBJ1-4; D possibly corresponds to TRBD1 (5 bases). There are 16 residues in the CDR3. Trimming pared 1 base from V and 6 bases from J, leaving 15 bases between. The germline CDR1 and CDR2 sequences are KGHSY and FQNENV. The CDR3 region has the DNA TGTGCCAGCAGCCAATGGGTGGGGACTCGGGATGAAAAACTGTTTTTT. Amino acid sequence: CASSQWVGTRDEKLFF. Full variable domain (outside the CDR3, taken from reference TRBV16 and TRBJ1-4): GEEVAQTPKHLVRGEGQKAKLYCAPIKGHSYVFWYQQVLKNEFKFLISFQNENVFDETGMPKERFSAKCLPNSPCSLEIQATKLEDSAVYFCASSQWVGTRDEKLFFGSGTQLSVL.

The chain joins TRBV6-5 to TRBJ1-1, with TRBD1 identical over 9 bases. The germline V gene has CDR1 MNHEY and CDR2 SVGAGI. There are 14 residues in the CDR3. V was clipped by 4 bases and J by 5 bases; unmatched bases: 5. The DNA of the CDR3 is TGTGCCAGCAGTTCGGACAGGGGTAGTACTGAAGCTTTCTTT. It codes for CASSSDRGSTEAFF.

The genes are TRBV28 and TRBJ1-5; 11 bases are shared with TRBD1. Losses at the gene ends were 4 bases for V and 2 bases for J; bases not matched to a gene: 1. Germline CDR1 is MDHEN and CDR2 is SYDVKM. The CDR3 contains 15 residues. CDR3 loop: CASSSDRGRNQPQHF. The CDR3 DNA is TGTGCCAGCAGTTCGGACAGGGGGCGCAATCAGCCCCAGCATTTT. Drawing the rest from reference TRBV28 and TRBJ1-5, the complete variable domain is DVKVTQSSRYLVKRTGEKVFLECVQDMDHENMFWYRQDPGLGLRLIYFSYDVKMKEKGDIPEGYSVSREKKERFSLILESASTNQTSMYLCASSSDRGRNQPQHFGDGTRLSIL.

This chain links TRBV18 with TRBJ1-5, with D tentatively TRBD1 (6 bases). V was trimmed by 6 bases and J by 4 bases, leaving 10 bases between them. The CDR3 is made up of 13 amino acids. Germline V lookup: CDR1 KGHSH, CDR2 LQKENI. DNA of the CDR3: TGTGCCAGCTCGCCGGACAGTAATCAGCCCCAGCATTTT. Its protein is CASSPDSNQPQHF.